These 12 T cell receptor beta chains were sequenced from one sample in a study of graft-versus-host responses after intestinal transplantation. No cognate antigen is known for these TCRs. Using immunoSEQ multiplex PCR, the repertoire was profiled, and TCRdb retains in-frame clones only, with some absent. This sample yields 130,000 to 150,000 clones, of which about nine tenths are seen a single time; about 0.2% belongs to the top ten. The input for sequencing was unstimulated CD4+ T cells sorted from spleen or lymph node cells, taken before intestinal transplant. The receptor source for this set is a human donor who received an intestinal transplant.

The chain joins TRBV5-1 to TRBJ2-1; TRBD2 matches at 10 bases. V lost 1 base and J lost 1; bases outside the gene matches: 2. Germline CDR1 is SGHRS and CDR2 is YFSETQ. The CDR3 spans 16 residues. The CDR3 bases are TGCGCCAGCAGCTTGCTAGCGGGAGTTTCCTACAATGAGCAGTTCTTC. Translated, it gives CASSLLAGVSYNEQFF.

The chain has TRBV6-1 and TRBJ2-1; no definite D call. This CDR3 is built from 18 residues. Trimming removed 1 base from V and 2 bases from J, with 18 bases in between. Germline V gene sequence: CDR1 MNHNS, CDR2 SASEGT. The CDR3 nucleotides read TGTGCCAGCAGTGAAGGGATGGGGTGGGGTGGACCCTACAATGAGCAGTTCTTC. Translated, it gives CASSEGMGWGGPYNEQFF.

On this clone: Other DNA sequences of this sample code for an identical CDR3. This chain uses TRBV19 with TRBJ2-3; D perhaps matches TRBD1 (6 bases). From germline, CDR1 is LNHDA and CDR2 SQIVND (reference sequence). The CDR3 covers 13 residues. The ends were cut back, 6 bases at V and 2 bases at J, with 9 bases in the middle. CDR3 nucleotide sequence: TGTGCCAGTAGAGGACAGTCCACAGATACGCAGTATTTT. This sequence encodes CASRGQSTDTQYF.

This clone was detected once. This chain uses TRBV5-8 with TRBJ1-2; the D is unclear. The CDR3 contains 11 residues. The V gene lost 4 bases and the J gene lost 4 bases, with 5 bases spanning the gap. The germline CDR1 and CDR2 sequences are SGHTS and YDEGEE. The CDR3 sequence is CASSRTYGYTF. The CDR3 nucleotides read TGTGCCAGCAGCCGGACCTATGGCTACACCTTC.

The chain links TRBV5-4 to TRBJ1-6, with 8 bases aligning to TRBD1. Germline V gives CDR1 SGHNT, CDR2 YYREEE (reference sequence). Trimming at V came to 3 bases and at J to 9 bases, leaving 8 bases not matched to a gene. The length of the CDR3 is 15 residues. The CDR3 nucleotides are TGTGCCAGCAGCTATATGGACAGGGCTGGTTCACCCCTCCACTTT. This sequence encodes CASSYMDRAGSPLHF.

The chain combines TRBV6-1 with TRBJ2-5; a possible D gene is TRBD1 (6 bases). Germline-derived CDR1 and CDR2 are MNHNS and SASEGT. V was trimmed by 11 bases and J by 4 bases, leaving 17 bases between them. This CDR3 is 13 amino acids long. The CDR3 loop is CASLQGRGETQYF. CDR3 bases: TGTGCCTCTCTACAGGGACGGGGAGAGACCCAGTACTTC.

The chain is built from TRBV7-2 and TRBJ2-5, with D tentatively TRBD2 (5 bases). The germline V gene has CDR1 SGHTA and CDR2 FQGNSA. The CDR3 has 11 amino acids. Trimming took 5 bases from V and 5 from J, leaving 6 bases between them. CDR3: CASSTRETQYF. Written as DNA, the CDR3 is TGTGCCAGCAGCACTAGGGAGACCCAGTACTTC.

The V call is TRBV6-5, the J call TRBJ2-1; D is possibly TRBD2 (6 bases). Trimming left V 5 bases short and J 6 bases short, with 17 bases between. The CDR3 is made up of 15 amino acids. From germline, CDR1 is MNHEY and CDR2 SVGAGI. CDR3 DNA sequence: TGTGCCAGCAGTCTTGGGCGGGGTGGGATCAATGAGCAGTTCTTC. Its translation: CASSLGRGGINEQFF.

The V and J genes are TRBV6-1 and TRBJ2-3; 11 nucleotides match TRBD2. This CDR3 comprises 18 residues. V shed 1 base, J shed 8 bases, and the junction held 14 bases outside the gene matches. Germline values: CDR1 MNHNS, CDR2 SASEGT. This CDR3 reads CASSEGGVAGGFSATQYF. The CDR3 DNA reads TGTGCCAGCAGTGAAGGGGGGGTAGCGGGAGGGTTTAGTGCTACGCAGTATTTT.

The chain combines TRBV7-8 with TRBJ1-1, with D hard to call. V lost 2 bases and J lost 1, with 5 bases in between. CDR1 is SGHVS, CDR2 FQNEAQ, per germline. The CDR3 is made up of 13 amino acids. CDR3 sequence (DNA): TGTGCCAGCAGCTTATTGCAGAACACTGAAGCTTTCTTT. Translated, it gives CASSLLQNTEAFF.

The gene calls are TRBV7-9 and TRBJ2-7; D gene unclear. The germline gives CDR1 SEHNR, CDR2 FQNEAQ (reference sequence). The CDR3 length is 15 residues. The V end lost 0 bases, the J end lost 2 bases, and 11 bases lay between the germline ends. The CDR3 sequence is CASSLARIPTYEQYF. The CDR3 region has the DNA TGTGCCAGCAGCTTAGCTCGGATCCCAACCTACGAGCAGTACTTC.

This sequence joins TRBV30 and TRBJ2-7; 12 bases agree with TRBD1. Germline V gene data show CDR1 as GTSNPN and CDR2 as SVGIG (reference sequence). The length of the CDR3 is 15 residues. The V and J ends lost 0 bases and 7 bases, in that order; junction bases with no gene match: 7. DNA of the CDR3: TGTGCCTGGAGTGTACGGGACAGGGGGCAGTGGGAGCAGTACTTC. As protein: CAWSVRDRGQWEQYF.